This T cell receptor beta chain was captured by sequencing in a study of human T cells and chemical hapten exposure. In this sample, this clonotype turned up many times. The antigen is undetermined. Time point: healthy volunteer bleed at 2 weeks. Someone pulled total RNA out of unfractionated whole blood. Study-level points and caveats: Among TCRs, those above 1 in 1000 frequency were unaffected by DPC sensitization.

There are 14 residues in the CDR3. V lost 6 bases and J 7 bases, leaving 15 bases between the germline ends. Germline CDR1 and CDR2: MNHEY and SVGAGI. During construction of the library, unique molecular identifiers were attached to individual cDNA molecules for quantitative, reproducible TCR counting. TCRdb re-called the RACE reads with MiXCR, one entry per CDR3 protein. The data show around 130,000 distinct CDR3 sequences, about 8.2% seen once. The chain combines TRBV6-5 with TRBJ1-4; D ambiguous. The specimen sequenced was whole blood. The sequence was obtained from a male donor in good health. Some clones in this sample may be carry-over from other donors' samples. The CDR3 nucleotides read TGTGCCAGCAGCCTCCAGTCGGGTATTGAAAAACTGTTTTTT. Translated, it gives CASSLQSGIEKLFF.